A selection of T cell receptor beta chains follows, all from one sample in a study of T cell responses to AZD1222 COVID-19 vaccine. Data came from immunoSEQ multiplex PCR; TCRdb stores just in-frame clones and leaves some out. The sample gives roughly 150,000 clones, roughly 90% of which show up once; about 1.8% is in the top ten. Sample: peripheral blood, taken 28 days after the second AZD1222 dose. These receptors all come from an adult who received the AZD1222 COVID-19 vaccine. Each CDR3 is given with its conserved first and last residue. Each record gives: D gene, clone size, V gene, J gene, CDR3 protein, CDR3 DNA. A D gene is named only where the DNA matches it firmly. Only some rows state a clone size, as once, few, many or a class for expanded clones.

>.|.|TRBV5-5|TRBJ2-3
CASSLRVYSTDTQYF
TGTGCCAGCAGCCTCCGGGTCTACAGCACAGATACGCAGTATTTT
>.|.|TRBV4-1|TRBJ2-7
CASSQEAAGRIGEQYF
TGCGCCAGCAGCCAAGAAGCGGCAGGGAGGATCGGCGAGCAGTACTTC
>.|.|TRBV2|TRBJ1-1
CASSRSEAFF
TGTGCCAGCAGCCGATCTGAAGCTTTCTTT
>TRBD1|.|TRBV19|TRBJ1-5
CASTEGTGGNDQPQHF
TGTGCCAGTACCGAGGGGACAGGGGGAAACGATCAGCCCCAGCATTTT
>TRBD2|.|TRBV29-1|TRBJ2-3
CTVGGSGADTQYF
TGCACCGTCGGAGGGAGCGGGGCAGATACGCAGTATTTT
>.|.|TRBV29-1|TRBJ2-3
CSVDKGLPDTQYF
TGCAGCGTTGATAAGGGGCTGCCAGATACGCAGTATTTT
>.|.|TRBV5-4|TRBJ2-1
CASSLDWANEQFF
TGTGCCAGCAGCTTGGATTGGGCCAATGAGCAGTTCTTC
>.|.|TRBV2|TRBJ1-2
CASVGGGRTFNYGYTF
TGTGCCAGCGTTGGGGGAGGGAGAACCTTTAACTATGGCTACACCTTC
>.|.|TRBV1|TRBJ2-4
CTSSHQGTGAQAKNIQYF
TGCACCAGCAGCCACCAGGGGACAGGGGCGCAAGCCAAAAACATTCAGTACTTC
>.|.|TRBV28|TRBJ1-6
CASSFGTYNSPLHF
TGTGCCAGCAGTTTTGGGACATATAATTCACCCCTCCACTTT
>.|.|TRBV3-1/TRBV3-2|TRBJ2-1
CASSRAGEQFF
TGTGCCAGCAGCCGCGCGGGTGAGCAGTTCTTC
>.|.|TRBV29-1|TRBJ1-2
CSAEDGPYGYTF
TGCAGCGCCGAGGACGGTCCCTATGGCTACACCTTC
>TRBD1|.|TRBV2|TRBJ1-2
CASSGTGGQYYGYTF
TGTGCCAGCAGTGGGACAGGGGGCCAATACTATGGCTACACCTTC
>TRBD1|.|TRBV11-2|TRBJ1-2
CASSQMGQGGYTF
TGTGCCAGCAGCCAAATGGGACAGGGTGGCTACACCTTC
>.|.|TRBV7-9|TRBJ1-4
CASSSTRWYETTNEKLFF
TGTGCCAGCAGCTCAACCCGTTGGTATGAAACAACTAATGAAAAACTGTTTTTT
>TRBD2|few|TRBV4-1|TRBJ2-1
CASSQEGGSGLAWEQFF
TGCGCCAGCAGCCAAGAGGGGGGCTCGGGACTAGCCTGGGAGCAGTTCTTC
>.|.|TRBV30|TRBJ1-4
CAWSVQSNEKLFF
TGTGCCTGGAGTGTCCAGAGTAATGAAAAACTGTTTTTT
>TRBD1|.|TRBV2|TRBJ2-5
CASRSNRGQVETQYF
TGTGCCAGCAGATCTAACAGGGGGCAGGTTGAGACCCAGTACTTC